This entry lists 26 T cell receptor beta chains sequenced from one sample in a study of chronic HIV infection and antiretroviral therapy. Using its own MiXCR run on the 5' RACE reads, TCRdb lists one record per CDR3 protein. Of fewer than 40,000 distinct CDR3 sequences listed, roughly 8.7% are singletons. Sequenced input: peripheral blood. The receptors were gathered from an adult who had HIV and had not received antiretroviral therapy, or was an uninfected healthy control (not recorded which).

This clonotype was seen repeatedly, ten times or more. The J gene is TRBJ1-5, the V gene TRBV20-1; 7 bases match TRBD1. Germline trimming cut 7 bases from V and 7 bases from J; bases unmatched to any gene: 13. Germline V gene sequence: CDR1 DFQATT, CDR2 SNEGSKA (reference sequence). CDR3 length: 14 residues. The CDR3 nucleotides are TGCAGTGTTAAGACAGGGTTTTCTGGGCAGCCCCAGCATTTT. This codes for CSVKTGFSGQPQHF.

Many counts were recorded for this clonotype. The chain employs TRBV7-9 and TRBJ2-1; the D is unclear. Germline CDR1 is SEHNR and CDR2 is FQNEAQ (reference sequence). The CDR3 sequence is 15 residues long. V was pared by 2 bases and J by 0 bases, with 8 bases between. Written as DNA, the CDR3 is TGTGCCAGCAGCTTAACCCCGGGCTCCTACAATGAGCAGTTCTTC. This codes for CASSLTPGSYNEQFF.

The sample holds many counts of this clonotype. J is TRBJ2-1 and V is TRBV9; a weak D match, TRBD2 (6 bases). CDR3 length equals 14 residues. The V gene's germline CDR1 is SGDLS and CDR2 YYNGEE. V lost 4 bases, J lost 7 bases, and 15 bases lay in between. The CDR3 reads CASSPRGGSNEQFF. The CDR3 nucleotides read TGTGCCAGCAGCCCCCGAGGAGGGTCGAATGAGCAGTTCTTC.

J is TRBJ1-2 and V is TRBV12-3 or TRBV12-4; TRBD1 matches at 8 bases. The J segment lost 7 bases and the V segment lost 3 bases, leaving 7 bases of the junction unmatched. CDR3 length equals 14 residues. DNA of the CDR3: TGTGCCAGCAGTTTCAGGGGGCAAACTAGTGGCTACACCTTC. Amino acid sequence: CASSFRGQTSGYTF.

The chain is built from TRBV29-1 and TRBJ2-2, with 9 bases that match TRBD1. Germline trimming cut 6 bases from V and 0 bases from J; bases unmatched to any gene: 8. This CDR3 is 16 amino acids long. Germline values: CDR1 SQVTM, CDR2 ANQGSEA. CDR3 nucleotides: TGCAGCGTAGTTTCGGGACAGGGATCGAACACCGGGGAGCTGTTTTTT. Residues: CSVVSGQGSNTGELFF.

This clonotype was observed at least ten times. V gene TRBV27 combines with J gene TRBJ1-1; 7 bases align to TRBD1. This CDR3 region has 15 residues. The germline V gene encodes CDR1 MNHEY and CDR2 SMNVEV (reference sequence). The trim removed 4 bases at V and 0 bases at J, leaving 5 bases unmatched. CDR3 in DNA: TGTGCCAGCAGTTCGGCGGGACAGCTGAACACTGAAGCTTTCTTT. Translation: CASSSAGQLNTEAFF.

For the CDR3, the DNA is TGTGCCAGCAGTTTAAGGGGCCGGGACAGCTCCTACGAGCAGTACTTC. Translated: CASSLRGRDSSYEQYF. V and J are TRBV12-3 or TRBV12-4 and TRBJ2-7, with 7 bases matching TRBD1. The V and J ends lost 2 bases and 0 bases, in that order; junction bases with no gene match: 7. This CDR3 has 16 residues.

In this sample, this clonotype turned up many times. This chain links TRBV9 with TRBJ1-1, with D uncertain. Germline loops: CDR1 SGDLS, CDR2 YYNGEE. V was pared by 0 bases and J by 6 bases, with 18 bases between. This CDR3 is built from 16 residues. The CDR3 sequence is CASSVESSPLASEAFF. DNA for the CDR3: TGTGCCAGCAGCGTAGAATCCTCCCCGCTGGCGTCTGAAGCTTTCTTT.

In its sample, this clonotype was seen many times. The chain joins TRBV6-4 to TRBJ2-1; TRBD2 matches at 8 bases. V trimming: 4 bases; J trimming: 5 bases; junction bases outside the gene matches: 7. Germline CDR1 MRHNA, CDR2 SNTAGT. The CDR3 loop spans 15 amino acids. The CDR3 sequence is CASSVTGGRNNEQFF. Here the CDR3 DNA reads TGTGCCAGCAGTGTTACGGGAGGGAGAAACAATGAGCAGTTCTTC.

This clonotype was observed at least ten times. This chain joins TRBV20-1 and TRBJ2-7, with 7 bases identical to TRBD2. The V gene end was trimmed by 1 base and the J gene end by 7 bases; junction bases not matched to a gene: 7. The CDR3 loop spans 13 amino acids. Germline V lookup: CDR1 DFQATT, CDR2 SNEGSKA (reference sequence). The CDR3 here is CSARVVGGNEQYF. The CDR3 DNA is TGCAGTGCTAGAGTCGTCGGGGGGAATGAGCAGTACTTC.

This clonotype was seen a few times. CDR3 amino acids: CASSLSDPGNEQFF. The CDR3 bases are TGTGCCAGCAGTTTAAGCGACCCAGGTAATGAGCAGTTCTTC. The chain recombines TRBV12-3 or TRBV12-4 with TRBJ2-1, with D unclear. Between the trimmed V and J ends, which lost 2 bases and 7 bases, there was a span of 12 bases. The CDR3 loop spans 14 amino acids.

Many counts were recorded for this clonotype. This chain joins TRBV9 and TRBJ2-5; TRBD1 agrees at 8 bases. CDR1 and CDR2 from the germline V gene are SGDLS and YYNGEE. With 3 bases clipped from V and 5 bases from J, the junction kept 6 bases outside the gene matches. The CDR3 spans 14 residues. The CDR3 here is CASSAQGAGETQYF. The CDR3 region has the DNA TGTGCCAGCAGCGCCCAGGGGGCGGGGGAGACCCAGTACTTC.

This clonotype was seen at least ten times. The chain recombines TRBV11-2 with TRBJ2-1; TRBD1 matches 8 bases. The CDR3 is 17 residues long. Germline V gives CDR1 SGHAT, CDR2 FQNNGV. J lost 7 bases, V lost 1 base, and 12 bases had no gene match. The CDR3 region has the DNA TGTGCCAGCAGCTTAGCCCCCCCTCGACAGGGGAAAAATGAGCAGTTCTTC. Amino acid sequence: CASSLAPPRQGKNEQFF. The whole variable domain, remainder taken from reference TRBV11-2 and TRBJ2-1, is EAGVAQSPRYKIIEKRQSVAFWCNPISGHATLYWYQQILGQGPKLLIQFQNNGVVDDSQLPKDRFSAERLKGVDSTLKIQPAKLEDSAVYLCASSLAPPRQGKNEQFFGPGTRLTVL.

This clonotype showed up many times. The chain is built from TRBV5-1 and TRBJ1-6; 7 bases map to TRBD1. Germline lookup yields CDR1 SGHRS and CDR2 YFSETQ. The CDR3 sequence is 14 residues long. Trimming removed 2 bases from V and 9 bases from J; junction bases left unmatched: 5. DNA of the CDR3: TGCGCCAGCAGCTTTCCCCGACAGGGTTCACCCCTCCACTTT. Translating gives CASSFPRQGSPLHF. The full variable domain, in which reference TRBV5-1 and TRBJ1-6 provide the parts outside the CDR3, is KAGVTQTPRYLIKTRGQQVTLSCSPISGHRSVSWYQQTPGQGLQFLFEYFSETQRNKGNFPGRFSGRQFSNSRSEMNVSTLELGDSALYLCASSFPRQGSPLHFGNGTRLTVT.

This clonotype has a handful of counts. The V gene is TRBV4-2, the J gene TRBJ1-6; maybe TRBD1 (5 bases). V was clipped by 0 bases and J by 10 bases, with 10 bases between them. The CDR3 contains 14 residues. Germline V lookup: CDR1 LGHNA, CDR2 YNFKEQ. CDR3 DNA sequence: TGTGCCAGCAGCCAAGAGGGGACCGGGTCACCCCTCCACTTT. Amino acids: CASSQEGTGSPLHF.

This clonotype was recorded at least ten times. V and J are TRBV29-1 and TRBJ2-5, with 10 bases identical to TRBD2. The ends lost 2 bases at V and 2 bases at J; junction bases unmatched: 8. In germline, CDR1 is SQVTM, CDR2 ANQGSEA. The CDR3 length is 16 residues. The CDR3 DNA is TGCAGCGTTGAAATGGGCCGAGCGGGGGGGCAAGAGACCCAGTACTTC. This sequence encodes CSVEMGRAGGQETQYF.

This clonotype rates as medium-sized. V gene TRBV7-9 combines with J gene TRBJ1-5; a weak D match, TRBD1 (5 bases). The CDR3 spans 12 residues. Germline CDR1 SEHNR, CDR2 FQNEAQ (reference sequence). V shed 6 bases and J shed 5 bases, with 8 bases lying between them. The CDR3 DNA is TGTGCCAGCAGTTTGGGGGATCAGCCCCAGCATTTT. Amino acids: CASSLGDQPQHF. Variable domain in full (rest from reference TRBV7-9 and TRBJ1-5): DTGVSQNPRHKITKRGQNVTFRCDPISEHNRLYWYRQTLGQGPEFLTYFQNEAQLEKSRLLSDRFSAERPKGSFSTLEIQRTEQGDSAMYLCASSLGDQPQHFGDGTRLSIL.

This clonotype has ten or more counts. The genes are TRBV29-1 and TRBJ1-2, with D possibly TRBD1 on 5 matching bases. From germline, CDR1 is SQVTM and CDR2 ANQGSEA. V lost 1 base to trimming and J lost 6 bases, with 12 bases between them. The CDR3 is 13 amino acids. In DNA, the CDR3 is TGCAGCGTTGAAGTAGGGGTGAACCATGGCTACACCTTC. This gives the protein CSVEVGVNHGYTF.

This clonotype was observed at least ten times. The V and J genes are TRBV11-2 and TRBJ2-7; 9 bases match TRBD1. The CDR3 has 15 amino acids. CDR1 is SGHAT, CDR2 FQNNGV, per germline. Trimming at V came to 5 bases and at J to 3 bases, leaving 8 bases not matched to a gene. The chain's CDR3 is CASSRPGTGRYEQYF. DNA for the CDR3: TGTGCCAGCAGCCGACCCGGGACAGGGCGCTACGAGCAGTACTTC.

This clonotype rates as medium-sized. The chain employs TRBV27 and TRBJ2-5, with D possibly TRBD2 on 6 matching bases. CDR1 and CDR2 from the germline V gene are MNHEY and SMNVEV (reference sequence). The V and J ends lost 6 bases and 2 bases respectively, with 10 bases between them. This CDR3 region has 13 residues. CDR3 sequence reads: CASSFRGQETQYF. CDR3 DNA sequence: TGTGCCAGCAGCTTCCGGGGGCAAGAGACCCAGTACTTC.

This clonotype was counted only a few times. V gene TRBV6-4 combines with J gene TRBJ1-1, with 8 bases matching TRBD1. The CDR3 is 13 residues long. In germline, CDR1 is MRHNA, CDR2 SNTAGT. Germline trimming cut 7 bases from V and 4 bases from J; bases unmatched to any gene: 5. The CDR3 bases are TGTGCCAGCACTGGACAGGGAGGCACTGAAGCTTTCTTT. Its protein is CASTGQGGTEAFF.

This clonotype has a handful of counts. The chain has TRBV4-2 and TRBJ1-1; TRBD1 is a possible D gene (6 bases). V dropped 5 bases and J dropped 1 base, with 14 bases sitting between them. Per the germline V gene, CDR1 is LGHNA and CDR2 is YNFKEQ. The CDR3 has 15 amino acids. The DNA for the CDR3 is TGTGCCAGCAGCGGCCCGGGGGCCTCGAACACTGAAGCTTTCTTT. Its translation is CASSGPGASNTEAFF.

The chain links TRBV20-1 to TRBJ2-3; D remains unclear. The ends were cut back, 4 bases at V and 2 bases at J, with 7 bases in the middle. The germline V gene has CDR1 DFQATT and CDR2 SNEGSKA (reference sequence). The CDR3 has 12 residues. The CDR3 coding sequence is TGCAGTGCTACCCGTATCACAGATACGCAGTATTTT. It specifies CSATRITDTQYF.

This clonotype was seen many times. The chain employs TRBV7-9 and TRBJ2-7, with TRBD1 identical over 7 bases. Germline V gives CDR1 SEHNR, CDR2 FQNEAQ (reference sequence). CDR3 length: 17 residues. V trimming: 5 bases; J trimming: 2 bases; junction bases outside the gene matches: 15. CDR3 protein: CASSPSPGQVKTYEQYF. For the CDR3, the DNA is TGTGCCAGCAGCCCGTCCCCCGGACAGGTGAAAACCTACGAGCAGTACTTC.

This clonotype was detected ten times or more. The chain joins TRBV2 to TRBJ2-2; no clear D gene. The germline V gene has CDR1 SNHLY and CDR2 FYNNEI. The CDR3 runs to 13 residues. V lost 2 bases, J lost 1 base, and 2 bases lay in between. CDR3 sequence reads: CASSERNTGELFF. The CDR3 DNA reads TGTGCCAGCAGTGAACGGAACACCGGGGAGCTGTTTTTT.

This clonotype was seen at least ten times. This chain joins TRBV5-5 and TRBJ2-1, with D unclear. The germline V gene has CDR1 SGHKS and CDR2 YYEKEE (reference sequence). Between the trimmed V and J ends, which lost 0 bases and 13 bases, there was a span of 8 bases. The CDR3 runs to 11 residues. As DNA, the CDR3 is TGTGCCAGCAGCTTGGCGGAGTCCCAGTTCTTC. Its protein is CASSLAESQFF.